Reported below is one T cell receptor beta chain. The data derive from a study of Ad26.COV2.S vaccination and SARS-CoV-2 variants. Turning to the study itself: Among those in the COV1001 Ad26.COV2.S trial arm was the donor.

The V gene lost 0 bases and the J gene lost 7 bases, with 18 bases spanning the gap. This CDR3 has 16 residues. Germline CDR1 MGHRA, CDR2 YSYEKL. The treatment is: some 20 received Ad26.COV2.S at low or high dose, single or two shots; roughly 5 received placebo; per-sample allocation not given. Sampling was done on day 63 after the first vaccine or placebo injection. An adult aged 18-55 years in Boston served as the donor. Immunization relied on an Ad26 vector, which expressed Wuhan-strain SARS-CoV-2 spike. Sequenced by immunoSEQ multiplex PCR; TCRdb stores in-frame clones only, minus some. The sample lists 350,000 to 450,000 clones, under 90% occurring once.

V gene TRBV4-1 combines with J gene TRBJ1-1, with a tentative D call TRBD1 (5 bases). Source: peripheral blood, taken in a trial of Ad26.COV2.S vaccine versus placebo. The origin of this receptor is a person aged 18-65 years who received the Ad26.COV2.S COVID-19 vaccine or a placebo. Written as DNA, the CDR3 is TGCGCCAGCAGCCAAGACGGGAGGAAGTGGGGCAGTGAAGCTTTCTTT. This sequence encodes CASSQDGRKWGSEAFF.